The T cell receptor beta chain under discussion was sequenced for a study of shared clonotypes between healthy human individuals. As for the study in general: Donors consisted of two women and three men between 18 and 49. Per donor, CD8 memory used one plate, CD8 naive used two, CD4 memory used three and CD4 naive used three.

Generated by immunoSEQ multiplex PCR, the TCRdb table keeps only in-frame clones and is missing some. The data show around 2.3 million clones, about 94% seen once. Study-wide results and limits: Inspection by rarefaction showed sorted-subset sequencing to be incomplete despite large depth. Against clonotypes common to all four donors, non-shared ones had lower generation probabilities.

Per germline, CDR1 SGDLS and CDR2 YYNGEE. Trimming cost V 0 bases and J 2 bases, with 15 bases left between them. This CDR3 is 17 amino acids long. With regard to this clone: The antigen remains undetermined.

The specimen was naive CD4+ T cells sorted from blood. The subset denotes: CD45RA+ positively selected. This chain links TRBV9 with TRBJ1-3; weak D call: TRBD1 (5 bases). The TCR comes from a man aged 18 to 30 in good health. CDR3 bases: TGTGCCAGCAGCGTAGCCGATGGGGGGTCAACTGGAAACACCATATATTTT. It encodes CASSVADGGSTGNTIYF.